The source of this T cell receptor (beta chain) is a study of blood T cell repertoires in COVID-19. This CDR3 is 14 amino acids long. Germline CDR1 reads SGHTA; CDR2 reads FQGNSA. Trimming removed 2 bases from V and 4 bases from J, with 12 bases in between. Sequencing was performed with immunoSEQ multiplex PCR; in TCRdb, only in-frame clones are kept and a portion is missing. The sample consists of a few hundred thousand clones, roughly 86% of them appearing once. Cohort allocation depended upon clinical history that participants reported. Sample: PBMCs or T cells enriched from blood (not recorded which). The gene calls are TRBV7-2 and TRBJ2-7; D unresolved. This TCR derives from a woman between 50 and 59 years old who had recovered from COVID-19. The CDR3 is CASSLSPNGYEQYF. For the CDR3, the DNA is TGTGCCAGCAGCTTATCGCCTAACGGTTACGAGCAGTACTTC.